This TCR beta chain was sequenced during a study of shared clonotypes between healthy human individuals. Study-level findings and limits: The diversity represented, both genetic and in exposure history, was limited by few donors.

This CDR3 comprises 14 residues. CDR1 MDHEN and CDR2 SYDVKM come from the germline V gene. V lost 1 base, J lost 0 bases, and 3 bases lay in between. Libraries were prepared by immunoSEQ multiplex PCR; TCRdb keeps only in-frame clonotypes and omits some of them. The repertoire holds some 2.4 million clones, with over 85% as singletons. There are a few counts of this clone. Its specificity is unknown. Division of CD4+ cells produced a CD45RA+ naive subset and a CD45RA-negative memory subset. V is TRBV28 and J is TRBJ2-2; no definite D call. The receptor comes from a man younger than 35 in good health. Some clones in this sample may be carry-over from other donors' samples. The sequenced sample was naive CD4+ T cells from PBMCs. Subset in this sample: CD45RA+ positively selected. The CDR3 DNA follows: TGTGCCAGCAGTTTATCAACGAACACCGGGGAGCTGTTTTTT. Amino acid sequence: CASSLSTNTGELFF.